The clone carrying this T cell receptor beta chain has just a few counts. The target antigen is unknown. This record comes from a study of a mutant IDH1 vaccine in newly diagnosed glioma. Looking at the study overall: Previous care, which was radiotherapy, temozolomide, or both, most often involved both. Week 35 held visit V12, while week 47 held visit V13. Notes on the study in general: Patients mounted vaccine-induced immune responses in 90% to 95% of cases.

The time point was: week 35, safety follow-up. Every vaccination contained 300 ug of the mutant IDH1 20-mer peptide and was paired with topical imiquimod. All eight of the vaccinations patients received fell in weeks 1, 3, 5, 7, 11, 15, 19 and 23. The V gene end was trimmed by 7 bases and the J gene end by 8 bases; junction bases not matched to a gene: 6. This CDR3 is 12 amino acids long. CDR1 is ENHRY, CDR2 SYGVKD, per germline. Profiled with immunoSEQ multiplex PCR; TCRdb holds only in-frame clones, not every one. This table has some 30,000 clones, around 80% appearing once. This sequence originates from a woman in her thirties or forties with glioma. The gene calls are TRBV10-3 and TRBJ1-2; TRBD1 aligns across 8 bases. Sequencing was performed on PBMCs, taken from a glioma patient whose treatment included an IDH1 peptide vaccine. The CDR3 reads CAIMVGQGGYTF. Here the CDR3 DNA reads TGTGCCATCATGGTAGGACAGGGAGGCTACACCTTC.